This TCR beta chain is drawn from a study of hypomethylating agent response in myelodysplastic syndrome (dated by TCRdb to the early 2020s). Turning to the overall study: Patients were treated with the hypomethylating agents azacitidine (about 70% of the 11) or decitabine (3 of 11). The cohort was composed of several male and a couple of female myelodysplastic syndrome patients. Patients had a mean age of roughly 70 +/- 6.9 years, and a diploid cytogenetic profile was the most common. TET2 mutation was identified most frequently, being present in about 45% of the 11 patients. About six patients responded with complete response or hematologic improvement, and roughly five patients were non-responders. Complete response or hematologic improvement counted as response, and patients meeting neither criterion were classed as non-responders. The research as a whole found: Possible recognition of novel MDS antigens by the shared GLIPH2 clusters was not confirmed, and experimental validation of that possible recognition is needed. The cohort was small, with only ten to twelve patients analyzed. After treatment with a hypomethylating agent, no significant changes in richness, rarefaction diversity or clonality were seen, whether all patients were considered together or each response group separately. Novel clonotypes appeared more often in responders, whereas non-responders had more contracted clonotypes after treatment. The healthy control donors were not matched in age to the MDS patients, and this mismatch could have affected the comparison between MDS and healthy donors.

Taken from the germline V gene, the CDR1 and CDR2 loops are SGHRS and YFSETQ. The CDR3, cysteine through phenylalanine, is 17 amino acids long. Only the CDR3 region is kept as DNA, spanning 51 bases read in frame from base 1. Trimming costs V 0 bases and J 2 bases, and their ends lie 17 bases apart. The library was produced with the immunoSEQ multiplex PCR assay. Survey resolution was used, with two replicates of around 200 ng each, totaling 400 ng of DNA per sample. The hsTCRB kit detected rearranged TCRB sequences in genomic DNA using multiplex PCR primers targeting V and J genes. To amplify the CDR3 region, the first PCR ran for roughly 31 cycles with the QIAGEN Multiplex PCR Kit. A second PCR of approximately 8 cycles attached sample barcodes and Illumina adapters to each replicate. Quantification of the pooled libraries was done with a QuantStudio 6 and the KAPA library quantification kit. About 14 pM of pooled libraries was sequenced on an Illumina MiSeq using 156-cycle single-end reads plus a 15-cycle index read. Processing in the source paper ran as follows. Of around 170,000 unique clonotypes, 1.5% to 2% were flagged by VDJdb annotation as previously reported viral-epitope-specific. Raw reads were processed by the immunoSEQ Data Assistant and immunoSEQ Analyzer into normalized, annotated TCRB repertoires. BioAnalyzer and version 0.6.5 of the immunarch R package were the tools used for clonotype analysis. Every repertoire was downsampled to the clone count of the smallest repertoire before richness was estimated. Clonotypes were categorized as expanded, contracted or novel by Fisher's exact tests, where a novel clonotype had zero frequency before treatment. GLIPH2 clustered significantly changed CDR3 beta sequences using simulation_depth=1000 and kmer_min_depth=3, excluding CDR3s shorter than five residues. TCRdb carries this immuneACCESS record with in-frame sequences only. Its versions omit some clonotypes, under half of them owing to an unresolved V gene in the studies checked, with the rest unexplained. V, J and clone size are those of that table, while D and trimming were read from the DNA. Present in this sample are about 7,200 clones, 85% to 90% of which were seen just once. In total, the top ten clones hold 16% of the sample.

T-cell subsets were not sorted, so the analysis was performed on bulk bone marrow. Bone marrow from under 13 myelodysplastic syndrome patients was immunosequenced for TCR beta CDR3 regions before and after hypomethylating agent therapy. Each patient contributed a baseline bone marrow plus two to three bone marrows at different post-treatment timepoints for longitudinal repertoire tracking. Genomic DNA was isolated from whole bone marrow, and DNA quality was assessed with TapeStation, NanoDrop OneC and PicoGreen assays. In the case of this clone: Which antigen it targets is not known. Base qualities are not at hand, and no much larger clone is one base apart.

The sequence links TRBV5-1 to TRBJ1-2, with the identity of the D gene unclear. The specimen comprised bone marrow, sampled before or after starting hypomethylating agent treatment for myelodysplastic syndrome (not recorded which). This sequence was found in a human donor with myelodysplastic syndrome. The CDR3 loop reads CASSLALNPGLNYGYTF. The nucleotide sequence reads TGCGCCAGCAGCTTGGCCTTGAATCCGGGCCTAAACTATGGCTACACCTTC. When the CDR3 is completed using the reference TRBV5-1 and TRBJ1-2 genes on either side, the full variable domain is KAGVTQTPRYLIKTRGQQVTLSCSPISGHRSVSWYQQTPGQGLQFLFEYFSETQRNKGNFPGRFSGRQFSNSRSEMNVSTLELGDSALYLCASSLALNPGLNYGYTFGSGTRLTVV.